This T cell receptor beta chain emerged from a study of Graves' ophthalmopathy and Graves' hyperthyroidism. As for the study in general: Peripheral blood was obtained at first diagnosis, ahead of any treatment.

In this sample, this clonotype turned up many times. Its antigen remains unidentified. People with hyperthyroidism were aged 18 to 65 and newly diagnosed, under 2 months' duration. Researchers took RNA transcripts and amplified TCR beta CDR3 regions from them. RT-PCR in the first round used HTBI primers; a second-round multiplex PCR followed. TCRdb reprocessed the multiplex PCR reads via MiXCR and lists one record per CDR3 protein. This sample carries 300,000 to 400,000 distinct CDR3 sequences, approximately 18% of them seen once, and the ten largest clones take 2.4%. The CDR3 covers 14 residues. The V end was cut by 3 bases, the J end by 0 bases, with 8 bases between. CDR1 is LNHDA and CDR2 is SQIVND in the germline V gene (reference sequence). Study-level findings and limits: In blood appeared most of the expanded thyroid clonotypes whose frequency exceeded 0.001.

The rearrangement links TRBV19 to TRBJ1-2; D is possibly TRBD1 (5 bases). Input material: peripheral blood. This clonotype originated in an adult woman with stable Graves' hyperthyroidism. CDR3 loop: CASSIQGSNYGYTF. Here the CDR3 DNA reads TGTGCCAGTAGTATTCAGGGATCTAACTATGGCTACACCTTC.